This paragraph reports one T cell receptor (beta chain). This entry comes from a study of blood T cell repertoires in COVID-19. Study-wide background: T cells, B-cell-depleted T cells, or PBMCs provided the cDNA or gDNA that served as material.

Individuals drawn from around 25 US areas were about 18 to 95 years old. Participants were placed into cohorts based on the clinical history they reported. The assay was immunoSEQ multiplex PCR, and TCRdb's table has in-frame clones only and misses some. The sample yields about 250,000 clones, around 88% seen once. Looked up from germline, CDR1 is SGHDT and CDR2 is YYEEEE. The CDR3 sequence is 15 residues long. V trimming: 2 bases; J trimming: 2 bases; junction bases outside the gene matches: 5. The origin of this receptor is a man in his forties who had recovered from COVID-19. The chain employs TRBV5-6 and TRBJ2-7; TRBD2 matches 9 bases. The sample was PBMCs or T cells enriched from blood (not recorded which). DNA for the CDR3: TGTGCCAGCAGCTTAGCGGGGGGCTATGCCTACGAGCAGTACTTC. Translation: CASSLAGGYAYEQYF. The whole variable domain, filled in from reference TRBV5-6 and TRBJ2-7, reads DAGVTQSPTHLIKTRGQQVTLRCSPKSGHDTVSWYQQALGQGPQFIFQYYEEEERQRGNFPDRFSGHQFPNYSSELNVNALLLGDSALYLCASSLAGGYAYEQYFGPGTRLTVT.